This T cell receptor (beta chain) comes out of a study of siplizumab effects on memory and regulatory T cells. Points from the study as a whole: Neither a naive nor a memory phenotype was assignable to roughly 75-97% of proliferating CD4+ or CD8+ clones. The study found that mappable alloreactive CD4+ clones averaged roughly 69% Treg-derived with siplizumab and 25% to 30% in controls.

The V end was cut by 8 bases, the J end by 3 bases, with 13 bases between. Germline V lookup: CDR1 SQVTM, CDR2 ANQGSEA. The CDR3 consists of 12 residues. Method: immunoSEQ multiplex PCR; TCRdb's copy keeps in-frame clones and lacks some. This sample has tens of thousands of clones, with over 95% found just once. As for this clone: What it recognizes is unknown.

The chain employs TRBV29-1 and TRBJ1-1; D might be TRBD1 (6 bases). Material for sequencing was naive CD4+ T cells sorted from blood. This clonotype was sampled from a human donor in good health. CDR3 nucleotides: TGCAGCTGTTGGGGGCTTGACACTGAAGCTTTCTTT. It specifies CSCWGLDTEAFF.